The text below deals with one T cell receptor (beta chain). Its antigen is currently unknown. Total RNA came from unfractionated whole blood. The record originates from a study of human T cells and chemical hapten exposure. In the study overall: Yields of TCR per sample differed, chiefly owing to small differences in pooled library volume. Study-level results: Sensitization with DPC brought no change to TCRs above 1 in 1000 in frequency.

V was pared by 6 bases and J by 4 bases, with 14 bases between. The CDR3 is 14 amino acids. Germline CDR1 is PRHDT and CDR2 is FYEKMQ (reference sequence). As the library was built, unique molecular identifiers were attached to individual cDNA molecules. TCRdb passed the reads through MiXCR, listing each CDR3 protein once. The repertoire holds about 120,000 distinct CDR3 sequences, more than 8.5% seen once, with around 1.4% in the top ten. This sequence joins TRBV13 and TRBJ2-3; D perhaps matches TRBD2 (5 bases). Sequencing input: whole blood. This receptor was identified in a human donor in good health. Some clones in this sample may be carry-over from other donors' samples. DNA for the CDR3: TGTGCCAGCAGTTCCTCCCCACTAGCAGATACGCAGTATTTT. Translation gives CASSSSPLADTQYF.